This TCR beta chain was profiled in a study of blood T cell repertoires in COVID-19. The table came from immunoSEQ multiplex PCR; TCRdb's copy has only in-frame clones and leaves some out. The data contain approximately 250,000 clones, around 83% of them singletons. This clone came up once. This sequence originates from a man between 40 and 49 years old who had recovered from COVID-19. Sequencing input: peripheral blood.

CDR3 sequence: CASSVALAEETQYF. The DNA of the CDR3 is TGTGCCAGCAGCGTAGCTCTAGCGGAAGAGACCCAGTACTTC. The rearrangement links TRBV9 to TRBJ2-5; 7 nucleotides align to TRBD2. The CDR3 totals 14 residues. Germline CDR1 is SGDLS and CDR2 is YYNGEE. After removal of 0 bases from V and 3 bases from J, the junction contained 2 bases not matched to a gene.